This T cell receptor beta chain was documented in a study of cytomegalovirus exposure and HLA in healthy donors. Across the whole study: Of over 300 genotyped donors, 65% to 85% clustered with self-reported Caucasian donors. Findings of the study overall: An apparent linkage of common viral pathogens to several of the most significant clusters emerged in a later analysis.

As regards this clone: Antigen: not known.

Deletions cut 3 bases from V and 2 bases from J, with 23 bases between. Germline V gene sequence: CDR1 SEHNR, CDR2 FQNEAQ (reference sequence). The CDR3 sequence is 18 residues long. With 60 Vbeta and 13 Jbeta primers, the PCR was carried out. Clones were sequenced by immunoSEQ multiplex PCR, and TCRdb holds only the in-frame ones, with some missing. This table holds 180,000 or so clones, 70% to 90% found once. The receptor comes from a man aged 18 to 29 in good health and CMV-seropositive. The chain carries TRBV7-9 and TRBJ2-7, with a tentative D call TRBD1 (6 bases). Input material: PBMCs. The chain's CDR3 is CASSFLTMTTQGPYEQYF. The CDR3 DNA reads as TGTGCCAGCAGCTTCTTAACCATGACGACACAGGGACCCTACGAGCAGTACTTC.